This T cell receptor beta chain was identified in a study of T-cell memory formation after mild COVID-19. Study results and caveats: Among CD4+ contracting clones, most were CM and EM, and CD8+ ones EMRA.

Researchers used 5'RACE with constant-segment primers to make TCR alpha and TCR beta cDNA libraries that carry sample barcodes and UMIs. A single record per CDR3 protein comes from TCRdb applying MiXCR to the 5' RACE reads. The sample includes 200,000 to 300,000 distinct CDR3 sequences, approximately 15% of them seen just once. This clonotype has only a few counts. The target antigen is unknown. The V end lost 2 bases, the J end lost 10 bases, and 12 bases lay between the germline ends. Germline loops: CDR1 GTSNPN, CDR2 SVGIG (reference sequence). The CDR3 runs to 12 residues. The chain carries TRBV30 and TRBJ2-1, with D tentatively TRBD2 (6 bases). The sequence was obtained from an adult woman who had mild COVID-19 (a few samples of this study predate the infection). Cell type and time point are not known. Sequenced sample: PBMCs or a T cell subset sorted from them (not recorded which). CDR3 loop: CAWSPVGLEQFF. For the CDR3, the DNA is TGTGCCTGGAGTCCCGTAGGACTAGAGCAGTTCTTC.